This T cell receptor (beta chain) appears in the sequencing data of a study of vaccination effects on CD4 cells after COVID-19. Profiling relied on immunoSEQ multiplex PCR, and the TCRdb table lists in-frame clones only, not all of them. Among 20,000 to 25,000 clones, more than 65% were seen once, and the ten largest hold roughly 25%. Antigen-specific CD4+ T cells were expanded with viral peptide pools in the ViraFEST assay before sequencing. The authors isolated CD4+ T cells after roughly eleven days of culture. Absence of prior SARS-CoV-2 infection characterized the vaccine recipients, who showed negative nucleocapsid antibodies. V was trimmed by 4 bases and J by 2 bases, leaving 13 bases between them. The CDR3 has 16 amino acids. Germline V CDR1 and CDR2: SGHRS, YFSETQ. Notes on this clone: The antigen remains unidentified.

The rearrangement uses TRBV5-1 and TRBJ2-6; D perhaps matches TRBD2 (7 bases). The sample consisted of CD4+ T cells from PBMCs cultured with HCoV-NL63 spike peptides, taken before COVID-19 vaccination. This sequence was found in a human donor who received a COVID-19 vaccine. CDR3 sequence reads: CASSPRGGPGANVLTF. The DNA of the CDR3 is TGCGCCAGCAGCCCAAGGGGGGGGCCTGGGGCCAACGTCCTGACTTTC.